This TCR beta chain is from a study of somatic mutations in cytotoxic T cells in rheumatoid arthritis. As to this clone: The antigen remains unidentified. A far larger clone is just one base off, so this is likely a read error. Other DNA sequences in the sample encode the same CDR3.

Broader study findings: It was found that CD8+ T-cell clonality in rheumatoid arthritis patients did not differ significantly from that in age-matched healthy controls.

Original methodology: Large patient CD8+ clones, those above 1%, rarely matched published virus-specific TCRB sequences. Assay: immunoSEQ multiplex PCR; the TCRdb copy retains only in-frame clones and omits some. D and trimming were read from the DNA, whereas the V and J calls and clone size are those reported in that table. The sample includes roughly 14,000 clones, over 80% of them seen just once. CDR1 is SQVTM and CDR2 is ANQGSEA in the germline V gene. V lost 3 bases and J lost 2, with 11 bases in between. This CDR3 has 13 residues. The chain joins TRBV29-1 to TRBJ2-7; the D gene is possibly TRBD1 (5 bases). The sequenced sample was CD4+ T cells sorted from blood. The receptor was derived from a man between 65 and 85 years old with rheumatoid arthritis. CDR3 residues: CSVEQQEPYEQYF. CDR3 nucleotides: TGCAGCGTTGAGCAACAGGAACCCTACGAGCAGTACTTC.